The next 30 T cell receptor beta chains were all read from a single sample in a study of Ad26.COV2.S vaccination and SARS-CoV-2 variants. Only in-frame clones appear in the TCRdb table, and some are missing; sequencing was by immunoSEQ multiplex PCR. The table has 350,000 to 500,000 clones, about 88% seen once. Treatment defined: over 15 received Ad26.COV2.S at low or high dose, single or two shots; 5 received placebo; per-sample allocation not given. Day 63 after the first injection of vaccine or placebo was the sampling time. The sequencing here drew on peripheral blood, taken in a trial of Ad26.COV2.S vaccine versus placebo. The source is a person aged 18-65 years who received the Ad26.COV2.S COVID-19 vaccine or a placebo.

The chain recombines TRBV19 with TRBJ1-1; perhaps TRBD1 as D (6 bases). The CDR3 is 14 residues long. In germline, CDR1 is LNHDA, CDR2 SQIVND (reference sequence). V lost 5 bases and J lost 6, with 16 bases in between. CDR3 bases: TGTGCCAGTAGTCGGAGCGCAGGGGCTCCTGAAGCTTTCTTT. As protein: CASSRSAGAPEAFF.

V is TRBV7-9 and J is TRBJ1-2; D remains ambiguous. The CDR3 spans 12 residues. Per germline, CDR1 SEHNR and CDR2 FQNEAQ (reference sequence). The V end lost 3 bases, the J end lost 6 bases, and 8 bases lay between the germline ends. The CDR3 region is CASSFIPNGYTF. CDR3 nucleotide sequence: TGTGCCAGCAGCTTCATTCCCAATGGCTACACCTTC.

The rearrangement uses TRBV6-2 or TRBV6-3 and TRBJ2-2; TRBD1 agrees at 8 bases. Germline V gives CDR1 MNHEY, CDR2 SVGEGT. The J segment lost 3 bases and the V segment lost 4 bases, leaving 4 bases of the junction unmatched. CDR3 size: 15 residues. DNA for the CDR3: TGTGCCAGCAGTTCAGACAGGGGATACACCGGGGAGCTGTTTTTT. This sequence encodes CASSSDRGYTGELFF.

The chain joins TRBV9 to TRBJ1-2; D remains ambiguous. CDR3 length equals 13 residues. V lost 3 bases and J lost 8, with 14 bases in between. CDR1 SGDLS and CDR2 YYNGEE come from the germline V gene. The CDR3 region is CASSGSQARGYTF. For the CDR3, the DNA is TGTGCCAGCAGCGGGAGTCAAGCTCGAGGCTACACCTTC.

The V call is TRBV5-4, the J call TRBJ2-3; perhaps TRBD2 as D (6 bases). CDR3 length: 15 residues. V lost 4 bases, J lost 0 bases, and 12 bases lay in between. Germline V lookup: CDR1 SGHNT, CDR2 YYREEE (reference sequence). The CDR3 protein is CASSPLAYSTDTQYF. CDR3 coding DNA: TGTGCCAGCAGCCCTCTAGCGTATAGCACAGATACGCAGTATTTT.

The chain employs TRBV27 and TRBJ2-2; possible D gene TRBD1, 6 bases. Germline V gene data show CDR1 as MNHEY and CDR2 as SMNVEV (reference sequence). The V end was cut by 6 bases, the J end by 0 bases, with 17 bases between. CDR3 size: 17 residues. CDR3 sequence (DNA): TGTGCCAGCAGACGTGTCAGGACAGCTACGAACACCGGGGAGCTGTTTTTT. Protein sequence: CASRRVRTATNTGELFF.

CDR3 sequence reads: CASSPMTPRGYTF. CDR3 nucleotide sequence: TGTGCCAGCAGCCCGATGACCCCTAGGGGCTACACCTTC. The chain combines TRBV12-3 or TRBV12-4 with TRBJ1-2, with D uncertain. The V gene lost 6 bases and the J gene lost 8 bases, with 16 bases spanning the gap. This CDR3 spans 13 amino acids.

About this clone itself: The same CDR3 can be traced to other DNA sequences in this sample. The J gene is TRBJ1-2, the V gene TRBV9; no reliable D call. The CDR3 is made up of 12 amino acids. The germline gives CDR1 SGDLS, CDR2 YYNGEE. Trimming stripped 0 bases from V and 8 bases from J, with 8 bases between. In nucleotides, the CDR3 is TGTGCCAGCAGCGTAGTGGGAGGAGGCTACACCTTC. Translation: CASSVVGGGYTF.

This rearrangement joins TRBV14 to TRBJ2-1, with TRBD2 matching over 10 bases. The V gene's germline CDR1 is SGHDN and CDR2 FVKESK. J lost 5 bases, V lost 4 bases, and 11 bases had no gene match. This CDR3 has 17 residues. Written as DNA, the CDR3 is TGTGCCAGCAGCCGTCTAACTAGCGGGGATATAAACAATGAGCAGTTCTTC. Its translation: CASSRLTSGDINNEQFF.

Notes on this clone: Sequence at one end of the junction differs from germline and may be a read error. V usage is TRBV27 and J usage is TRBJ2-1, with TRBD1 as a possible D gene (6 bases). Germline CDR1 reads MNHEY; CDR2 reads SMNVEV (reference sequence). The CDR3 runs 16 residues. The CDR3 loop reads CASSLRGGRAYTEQFF. In DNA form, the CDR3 reads TGTGCCAGCAGTTTACGAGGGGGACGAGCTTACACTGAGCAGTTCTTC.

The rearrangement joins TRBV6-4 to TRBJ2-1; D gene ambiguous. The germline V gene encodes CDR1 MRHNA and CDR2 SNTAGT. Trimming removed 4 bases from V and 4 bases from J, with 20 bases in between. This CDR3 has 17 residues. Written as DNA, the CDR3 is TGTGCCAGCAGTGTCCCCGGGCCCGATCCTAAGTACAATGAGCAGTTCTTC. Translated, it gives CASSVPGPDPKYNEQFF.

The chain couples TRBV3-1 (or the pseudogene TRBV3-2) to TRBJ2-6; D call uncertain. This CDR3 has 14 amino acids. Germline CDR1 and CDR2: LGHDT and YNNKEL (reference sequence). V was pared by 4 bases and J by 0 bases, with 4 bases between. The chain's CDR3 is CASSPSSGANVLTF. The CDR3, as DNA: TGTGCCAGCAGCCCTTCCTCTGGGGCCAACGTCCTGACTTTC.

On this clone: This same CDR3 is encoded by further DNA sequences in the sample. The rearrangement uses TRBV5-6 and TRBJ1-2, with unresolved D. The V end lost 5 bases, the J end lost 5 bases, and 10 bases lay between the germline ends. The CDR3 length is 12 residues. Germline V lookup: CDR1 SGHDT, CDR2 YYEEEE. CDR3 protein: CASSPGDYGYTF. CDR3 DNA: TGTGCCAGCAGTCCCGGGGATTATGGCTACACCTTC.

This sequence joins TRBV6-6 and TRBJ1-6, with 10 bases fitting TRBD1. V was clipped by 5 bases and J by 10 bases; unmatched bases: 8. Germline loops: CDR1 MNHNY, CDR2 SVGAGI (reference sequence). The CDR3 totals 15 residues. CDR3 region: CASSTTGGRRSPLHF. The CDR3 DNA reads as TGTGCCAGCAGTACGACAGGGGGCCGAAGGTCACCCCTCCACTTT.

The chain uses TRBV9 and TRBJ2-2; the match to TRBD1 covers 9 bases. The length of the CDR3 is 17 residues. Germline V gives CDR1 SGDLS, CDR2 YYNGEE. The trim removed 4 bases at V and 1 base at J, leaving 8 bases unmatched. CDR3 nucleotides: TGTGCCAGCAGCACAAACACAGGGGGCAAGAACACCGGGGAGCTGTTTTTT. Its translation: CASSTNTGGKNTGELFF.

The chain has TRBV6-2 or TRBV6-3 and TRBJ1-1, with D maybe TRBD1 (6 bases). Trimming removed 5 bases at V and 0 bases at J, with 13 bases between. The CDR3 runs 15 residues. Germline CDR1 and CDR2: MNHEY and SVGEGT. CDR3 loop: CASSGWGHLNTEAFF. The CDR3 coding sequence is TGTGCCAGCAGTGGCTGGGGACACTTGAACACTGAAGCTTTCTTT.

The chain combines TRBV6-5 with TRBJ1-3, with 9 bases matching TRBD1. The CDR3 has 15 amino acids. Trimming removed 6 bases from V and 2 bases from J; junction bases left unmatched: 5. Germline CDR1 is MNHEY and CDR2 is SVGAGI. The CDR3: CASRLTGGAGNTIYF. For the CDR3, the DNA is TGTGCCAGCAGATTGACAGGGGGGGCTGGAAACACCATATATTTT.

The chain has TRBV5-4 and TRBJ2-5; 7 positions agree with TRBD2. J was trimmed by 3 bases and V by 2 bases; bases with no gene match: 10. Germline CDR1 SGHNT, CDR2 YYREEE (reference sequence). The CDR3 spans 16 residues. The chain's CDR3 is CASSFRSSAGEETQYF. The CDR3, as DNA: TGTGCCAGCAGCTTTAGGTCGAGTGCGGGGGAAGAGACCCAGTACTTC.

The chain joins TRBV18 to TRBJ2-5; a weak D match, TRBD1 (5 bases). From germline, CDR1 is KGHSH and CDR2 LQKENI. The V end lost 5 bases, the J end lost 13 bases, and 20 bases lay between the germline ends. This CDR3 has 13 amino acids. CDR3 in amino acids: CASSYTTDSLGYF. Here the CDR3 DNA reads TGTGCCAGCTCATACACTACCGACAGCCTGGGGTACTTC.

J is TRBJ2-2 and V is TRBV10-1; 9 bases align to TRBD1. CDR3 length: 17 residues. Germline V lookup: CDR1 WNHNN, CDR2 SYGVQD (reference sequence). Trimming removed 11 bases from V and 0 bases from J; junction bases left unmatched: 13. CDR3 bases: TGCGCCGGCCCTAAATACAGGGGGCACCCGAACACCGGGGAGCTGTTTTTT. Protein product: CAGPKYRGHPNTGELFF.

This clone appeared a single time. The genes are TRBV4-3 and TRBJ2-5, with D tentatively TRBD2 (6 bases). The germline gives CDR1 LGHNA, CDR2 YSLEER. This CDR3 is built from 13 residues. V was pared by 1 base and J by 7 bases, with 10 bases between. In nucleotides, the CDR3 is TGCGCCAGCAGCCAAGTCGAGGGAGGGACCCAGTACTTC. It yields the protein CASSQVEGGTQYF.

This clone was found many times. This chain connects TRBV6-1 to TRBJ1-3; the D is unclear. CDR3 size: 15 residues. V dropped 1 base and J dropped 0 bases, with 7 bases sitting between them. Looked up from germline, CDR1 is MNHNS and CDR2 is SASEGT. CDR3 in DNA: TGTGCCAGCAGTGAAGACGCAAGCTCTGGAAACACCATATATTTT. This gives the protein CASSEDASSGNTIYF.

The J gene is TRBJ1-2, the V gene TRBV27, with D possibly being TRBD1 (5 bases). Trimming removed 4 bases from V and 5 bases from J, with 8 bases in between. Germline lookup yields CDR1 MNHEY and CDR2 SMNVEV (reference sequence). The CDR3 is 12 amino acids. The CDR3 region is CASSSGGYGYTF. CDR3 DNA sequence: TGTGCCAGCAGTTCGGGGGGGTATGGCTACACCTTC.

The chain uses TRBV25-1 and TRBJ2-3; D is uncertain. The germline V and J ends were trimmed by 2 bases and 4 bases, with 4 bases remaining between them. Germline V gives CDR1 MGHDK, CDR2 SYGVNS. The CDR3 is 12 amino acids. The CDR3 sequence: CASSEMSDTQYF. The CDR3 DNA is TGTGCCAGCAGTGAAATGTCAGATACGCAGTATTTT.

The chain has TRBV5-8 and TRBJ2-3; 8 nucleotides align to TRBD2. Trimming removed 0 bases from V and 9 bases from J; junction bases left unmatched: 6. The CDR3 is 14 amino acids. Per the germline V gene, CDR1 is SGHTS and CDR2 is YDEGEE. CDR3 protein: CASSLVSGAKTQYF. The CDR3 DNA reads as TGTGCCAGCAGCTTGGTTAGCGGGGCAAAGACGCAGTATTTT.

The chain uses TRBV19 and TRBJ2-7; 8 nucleotides match TRBD1. The length of the CDR3 is 13 residues. The germline CDR1 and CDR2 sequences are LNHDA and SQIVND (reference sequence). The V and J ends lost 10 bases and 1 base, in that order; junction bases with no gene match: 6. This CDR3 reads CATEDRESYEQYF. In DNA, the CDR3 is TGTGCCACCGAGGACAGGGAGTCCTACGAGCAGTACTTC.

The V gene is TRBV6-4, the J gene TRBJ2-5; possible D gene TRBD2, 6 bases. The V gene's germline CDR1 is MRHNA and CDR2 SNTAGT. There are 13 residues in the CDR3. V shed 3 bases and J shed 4 bases, with 9 bases lying between them. The CDR3 DNA is TGTGCCAGCAGTGAAACCGGGGGAGAGACCCAGTACTTC. It yields the protein CASSETGGETQYF.

V usage is TRBV5-1 and J usage is TRBJ1-2; D not resolved. Germline V gene data show CDR1 as SGHRS and CDR2 as YFSETQ. The ends were cut back, 3 bases at V and 0 bases at J, with 6 bases in the middle. The CDR3 length is 13 residues. CDR3 DNA: TGCGCCAGCAGCTCAACAGCTAACTATGGCTACACCTTC. Its translation: CASSSTANYGYTF.

This chain joins TRBV5-6 and TRBJ2-7; D is perhaps TRBD1 (6 bases). The germline V and J ends were trimmed by 2 bases and 5 bases, with 8 bases remaining between them. The CDR3 runs to 12 residues. Germline assignment: CDR1 SGHDT and CDR2 YYEEEE. The CDR3 loop reads CASSFSGDEQYF. The DNA of the CDR3 is TGTGCCAGCAGCTTTTCAGGGGACGAGCAGTACTTC.

In its sample, this clone was seen once. The chain joins TRBV4-1 to TRBJ1-4, with 9 bases that match TRBD1. Per the germline V gene, CDR1 is MGHRA and CDR2 is YSYEKL. The trim removed 4 bases at V and 7 bases at J, leaving 4 bases unmatched. This CDR3 region has 14 residues. CDR3 region: CASSLTGQGEKLFF. DNA of the CDR3: TGCGCCAGCAGCCTGACGGGACAGGGTGAAAAACTGTTTTTT.